This record covers a single T cell receptor (beta chain). Its antigen is undetermined. Specified treatment: roughly 11-day PBMC culture with coronavirus spike peptide pools or control peptides (ViraFEST assay). Alongside about 9.1 IU/ml IL-2 and roughly 10 ug/ml peptide pools, PBMCs were cultured at some 1.9 million per well. This specimen belongs to a study of vaccination and CD4 T cells after COVID-19. Sequence data for DNA of cultured CD4+ T cells were generated by the Oncomine TCR Beta short-read assay. TCRdb ran MiXCR on the PCR reads and lists one entry per CDR3 protein. This sample has fewer than 14,000 distinct CDR3 sequences, with about two fifths found just once. Germline lookup yields CDR1 KGHSH and CDR2 LQKENI. The V end lost 6 bases, the J end lost 1 base, and 9 bases lay between the germline ends. The CDR3 has 13 amino acids.

This TCR was sampled from a human donor who had recovered from COVID-19. This material consisted of CD4+ T cells from blood, cultured in vitro, taken after SARS-CoV-2 vaccination. V usage is TRBV18 and J usage is TRBJ2-5; D perhaps matches TRBD1 (5 bases). The CDR3 spells CASSRQTQETQYF. The DNA of the CDR3 is TGTGCCAGCTCTAGACAGACCCAAGAGACCCAGTACTTC.